These 7 T cell receptor beta chains originate from one sample sequenced in a study of blood T cells in healthy people across ages. A J-beta primer mix and a sample-barcoded 5' primer were used in a second PCR of about 7 to 12 cycles. TCRdb passed the 5' RACE reads through MiXCR, listing each CDR3 protein once. The sample lists fewer than 800,000 distinct CDR3 sequences, roughly 25% occurring once. The data also belong to a second study, concerning T cells of mothers and their children.

The sample taken for sequencing was blood. These receptors all stem from a boy aged 10-17 years in good health.

Only a few counts were recorded for this clonotype. V and J are TRBV27 and TRBJ1-5, with unresolved D. This CDR3 spans 13 amino acids. Germline V gene data show CDR1 as MNHEY and CDR2 as SMNVEV (reference sequence). The V end was cut by 4 bases, the J end by 6 bases, with 10 bases between. The CDR3 protein is CASSSPHGQPQHF. Written as DNA, the CDR3 is TGTGCCAGCAGTTCACCCCACGGTCAGCCCCAGCATTTT.

A word on this clonotype: Since no conserved phenylalanine or tryptophan closes the CDR3, a read error is the likely cause. The V and J genes are TRBV11-2 and TRBJ2-2; D is unclear. CDR1 and CDR2 (germline): SGHAT, FQNNGV. The CDR3 runs 16 residues. Trimming stripped 2 bases from V and 5 bases from J, with 15 bases between. This CDR3 is CASSLKLGLATGELFL. DNA of the CDR3: TGTGCCAGCAGCTTAAAACTTGGGCTGGCGACCGGGGAGCTGTTTCTT.

There are a few counts of this clonotype. The rearrangement links TRBV4-1 to TRBJ2-7; D remains ambiguous. CDR3 length equals 18 residues. Germline V gene sequence: CDR1 MGHRA, CDR2 YSYEKL. The V gene lost 0 bases and the J gene lost 1 base, with 19 bases spanning the gap. The CDR3 here is CASSQDLLSAQLSYEQYF. The DNA for the CDR3 is TGCGCCAGCAGCCAAGATTTGCTTTCGGCACAGTTGTCCTACGAGCAGTACTTC.

CDR3 sequence: CASSLVKAGSYEQYF. Here the CDR3 DNA reads TGTGCCAGCAGCCTTGTAAAGGCAGGCTCCTACGAGCAGTACTTC. J is TRBJ2-5 and V is TRBV3-1; D not certain. The better agreement between TRBJ2-7 and the DNA end casts doubt on the J call. Germline V gene data show CDR1 as LGHDT and CDR2 as YNNKEL (reference sequence). CDR3 length equals 15 residues.

V is TRBV27 and J is TRBJ2-3, with TRBD2 matching over 13 bases. With V trimmed by 0 bases and J by 4 bases, 4 bases remained unmatched. The CDR3 has 17 amino acids. Germline V gives CDR1 MNHEY, CDR2 SMNVEV (reference sequence). Here the CDR3 DNA reads TGTGCCAGCAGTTTATCGGGGACTAGCGGGATCGCAGATACGCAGTATTTT. Residues: CASSLSGTSGIADTQYF.

CDR3 protein: CASSLNRGRNNEQFF. The CDR3 region has the DNA TGTGCCAGCAGTTTAAACAGGGGGCGGAACAATGAGCAGTTCTTC. The V gene is TRBV12-3 or TRBV12-4, the J gene TRBJ2-1, with 9 bases fitting TRBD1. Trimming at V came to 2 bases and at J to 5 bases, leaving 4 bases not matched to a gene. This CDR3 is built from 15 residues.

The chain is built from TRBV4-1 and TRBJ2-5; 8 nucleotides match TRBD2. CDR3 size: 16 residues. J lost 5 bases, V lost 0 bases, and 8 bases had no gene match. The germline V gene encodes CDR1 MGHRA and CDR2 YSYEKL. Here the CDR3 reads CASSQDAQREFETQYF. The CDR3 bases are TGCGCCAGCAGCCAAGACGCCCAGCGGGAGTTTGAGACCCAGTACTTC.